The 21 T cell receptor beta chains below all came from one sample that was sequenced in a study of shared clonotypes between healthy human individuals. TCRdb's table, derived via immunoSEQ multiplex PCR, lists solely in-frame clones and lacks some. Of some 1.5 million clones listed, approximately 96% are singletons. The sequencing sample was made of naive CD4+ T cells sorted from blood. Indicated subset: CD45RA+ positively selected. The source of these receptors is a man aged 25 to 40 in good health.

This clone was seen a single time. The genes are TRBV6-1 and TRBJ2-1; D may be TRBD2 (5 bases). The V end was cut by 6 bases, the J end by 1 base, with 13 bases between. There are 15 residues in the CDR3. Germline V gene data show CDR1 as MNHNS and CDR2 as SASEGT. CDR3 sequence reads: CASSQLRGSYNEQFF. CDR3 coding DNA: TGTGCCAGCAGCCAATTACGGGGATCCTACAATGAGCAGTTCTTC.

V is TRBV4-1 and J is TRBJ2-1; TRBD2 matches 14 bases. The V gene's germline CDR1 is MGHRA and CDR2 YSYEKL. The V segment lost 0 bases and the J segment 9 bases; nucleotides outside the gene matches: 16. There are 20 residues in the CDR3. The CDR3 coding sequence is TGCGCCAGCAGCCAAGAAAGACCGGGGACTAGCGGGAGATCAAGCAGTGAGCAGTTCTTC. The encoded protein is CASSQERPGTSGRSSSEQFF.

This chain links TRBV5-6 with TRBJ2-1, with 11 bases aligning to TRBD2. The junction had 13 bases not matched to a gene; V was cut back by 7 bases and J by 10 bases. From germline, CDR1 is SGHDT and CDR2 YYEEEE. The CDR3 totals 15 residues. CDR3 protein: CASGLRILAGVEQFF. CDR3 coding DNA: TGTGCCAGCGGGCTTAGGATACTAGCGGGAGTAGAGCAGTTCTTC. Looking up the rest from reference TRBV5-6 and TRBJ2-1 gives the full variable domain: DAGVTQSPTHLIKTRGQQVTLRCSPKSGHDTVSWYQQALGQGPQFIFQYYEEEERQRGNFPDRFSGHQFPNYSSELNVNALLLGDSALYLCASGLRILAGVEQFFGPGTRLTVL.

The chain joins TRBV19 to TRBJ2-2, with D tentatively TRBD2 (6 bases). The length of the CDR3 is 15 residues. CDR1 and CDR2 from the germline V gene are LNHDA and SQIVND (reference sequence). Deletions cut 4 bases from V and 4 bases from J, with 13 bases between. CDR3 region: CASSTMGGATGELFF. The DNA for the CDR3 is TGTGCCAGTAGTACGATGGGGGGAGCCACCGGGGAGCTGTTTTTT.

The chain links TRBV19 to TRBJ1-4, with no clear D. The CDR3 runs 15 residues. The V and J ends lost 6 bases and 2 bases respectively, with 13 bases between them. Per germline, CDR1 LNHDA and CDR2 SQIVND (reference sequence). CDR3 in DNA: TGTGCCAGTAGCCGCGCGCTGGGGACTAATGAAAAACTGTTTTTT. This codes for CASSRALGTNEKLFF. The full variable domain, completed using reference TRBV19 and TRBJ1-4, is DGGITQSPKYLFRKEGQNVTLSCEQNLNHDAMYWYRQDPGQGLRLIYYSQIVNDFQKGDIAEGYSVSREKKESFPLTVTSAQKNPTAFYLCASSRALGTNEKLFFGSGTQLSVL.

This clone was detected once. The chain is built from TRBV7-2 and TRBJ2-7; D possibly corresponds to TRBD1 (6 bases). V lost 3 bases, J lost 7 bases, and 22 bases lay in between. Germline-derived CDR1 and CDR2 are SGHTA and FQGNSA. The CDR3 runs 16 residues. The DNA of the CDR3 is TGTGCCAGCAGCTTGGGCACAGGGTTCCCGAATGAGGAGCAGTACTTC. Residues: CASSLGTGFPNEEQYF.

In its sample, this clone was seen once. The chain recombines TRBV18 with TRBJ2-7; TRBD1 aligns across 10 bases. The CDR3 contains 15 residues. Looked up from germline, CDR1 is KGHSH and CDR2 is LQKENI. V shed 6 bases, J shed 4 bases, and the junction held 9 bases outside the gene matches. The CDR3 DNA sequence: TGTGCCAGCTCGCGACCGGGACAGGGGTTGTACGAGCAGTACTTC. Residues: CASSRPGQGLYEQYF.

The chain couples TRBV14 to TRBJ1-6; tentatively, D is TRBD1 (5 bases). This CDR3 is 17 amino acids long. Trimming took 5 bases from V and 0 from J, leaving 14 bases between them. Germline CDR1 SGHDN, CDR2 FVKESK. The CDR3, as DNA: TGTGCCAGCAGCAAAAACCGGGACTACTCCTATAATTCACCCCTCCACTTT. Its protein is CASSKNRDYSYNSPLHF.

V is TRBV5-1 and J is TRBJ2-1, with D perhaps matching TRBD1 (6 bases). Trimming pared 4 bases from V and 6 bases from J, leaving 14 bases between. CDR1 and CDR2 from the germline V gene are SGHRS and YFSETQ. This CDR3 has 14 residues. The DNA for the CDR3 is TGCGCCAGCAGCCCAGGGGTAGGGGGCAATGAGCAGTTCTTC. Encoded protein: CASSPGVGGNEQFF.

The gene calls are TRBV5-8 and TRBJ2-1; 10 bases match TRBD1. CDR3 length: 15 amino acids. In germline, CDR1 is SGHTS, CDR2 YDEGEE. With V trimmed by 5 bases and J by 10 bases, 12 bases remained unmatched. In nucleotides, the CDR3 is TGTGCCAGCAGTAAGACGGGACAGGGGACCGCCGAGCAGTTCTTC. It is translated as CASSKTGQGTAEQFF.

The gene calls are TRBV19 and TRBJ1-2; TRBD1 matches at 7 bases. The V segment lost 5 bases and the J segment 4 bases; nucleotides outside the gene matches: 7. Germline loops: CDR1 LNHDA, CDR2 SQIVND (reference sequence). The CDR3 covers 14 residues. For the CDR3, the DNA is TGTGCCAGTAGTCCGGGACAGAACCGCTATGGCTACACCTTC. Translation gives CASSPGQNRYGYTF.

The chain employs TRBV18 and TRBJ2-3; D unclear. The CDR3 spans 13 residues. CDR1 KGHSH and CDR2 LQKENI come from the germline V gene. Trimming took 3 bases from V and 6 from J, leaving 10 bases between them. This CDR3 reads CASSPGPADTQYF. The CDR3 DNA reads TGTGCCAGCTCACCCGGACCCGCGGATACGCAGTATTTT.

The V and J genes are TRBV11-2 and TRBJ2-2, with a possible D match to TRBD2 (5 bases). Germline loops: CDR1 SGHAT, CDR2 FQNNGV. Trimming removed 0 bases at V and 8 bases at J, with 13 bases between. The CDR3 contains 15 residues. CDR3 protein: CASSLDPAGPGELFF. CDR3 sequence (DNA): TGTGCCAGCAGCTTAGATCCGGCGGGCCCGGGGGAGCTGTTTTTT. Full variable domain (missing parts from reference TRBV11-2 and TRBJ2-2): EAGVAQSPRYKIIEKRQSVAFWCNPISGHATLYWYQQILGQGPKLLIQFQNNGVVDDSQLPKDRFSAERLKGVDSTLKIQPAKLEDSAVYLCASSLDPAGPGELFFGEGSRLTVL.

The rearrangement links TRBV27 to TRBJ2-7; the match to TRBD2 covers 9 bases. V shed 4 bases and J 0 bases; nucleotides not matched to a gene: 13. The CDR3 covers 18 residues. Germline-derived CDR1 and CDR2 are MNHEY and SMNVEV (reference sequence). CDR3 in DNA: TGTGCCAGCAGTTATGGGGTAGCGGGAGCAAGGCTCTCCTACGAGCAGTACTTC. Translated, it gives CASSYGVAGARLSYEQYF.

The CDR3 region is CASGFKSYNEQFF. The CDR3 DNA is TGCGCCAGCGGGTTCAAGTCCTACAATGAGCAGTTCTTC. V and J are TRBV5-1 and TRBJ2-1, with D unclear. The CDR3 is 13 amino acids. The ends were cut back, 7 bases at V and 1 base at J, with 9 bases in the middle. From germline, CDR1 is SGHRS and CDR2 YFSETQ.

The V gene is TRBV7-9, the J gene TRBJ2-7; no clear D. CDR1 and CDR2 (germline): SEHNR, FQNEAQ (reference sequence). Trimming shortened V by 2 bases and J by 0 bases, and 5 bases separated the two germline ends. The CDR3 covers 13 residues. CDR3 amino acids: CASSLFSSYEQYF. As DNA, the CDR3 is TGTGCCAGCAGCTTATTTAGCTCCTACGAGCAGTACTTC.

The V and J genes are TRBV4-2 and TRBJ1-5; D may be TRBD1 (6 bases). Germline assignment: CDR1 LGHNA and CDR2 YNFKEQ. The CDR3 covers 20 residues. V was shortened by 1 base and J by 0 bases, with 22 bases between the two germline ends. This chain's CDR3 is CASSQVPLIDRSDSNQPQHF. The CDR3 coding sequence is TGTGCCAGCAGCCAAGTCCCCCTAATTGACAGGTCAGATAGCAATCAGCCCCAGCATTTT.

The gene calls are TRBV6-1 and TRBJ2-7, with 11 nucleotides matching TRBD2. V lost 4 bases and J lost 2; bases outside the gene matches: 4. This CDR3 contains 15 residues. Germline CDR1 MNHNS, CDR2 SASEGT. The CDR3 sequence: CASSVAGGRTYEQYF. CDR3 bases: TGTGCCAGCAGTGTAGCGGGAGGGCGGACCTACGAGCAGTACTTC.

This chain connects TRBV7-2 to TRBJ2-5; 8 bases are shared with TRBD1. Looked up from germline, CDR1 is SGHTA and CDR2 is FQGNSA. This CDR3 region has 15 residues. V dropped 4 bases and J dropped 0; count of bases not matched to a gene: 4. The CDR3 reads CASSSGQGYQETQYF. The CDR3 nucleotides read TGTGCCAGCAGCTCTGGACAGGGTTACCAAGAGACCCAGTACTTC.

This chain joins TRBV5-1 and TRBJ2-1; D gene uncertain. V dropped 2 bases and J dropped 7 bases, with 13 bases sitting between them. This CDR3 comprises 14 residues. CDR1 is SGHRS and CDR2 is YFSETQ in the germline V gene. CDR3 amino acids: CASSFLRPENEQFF. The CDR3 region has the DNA TGCGCCAGCAGCTTCTTGAGGCCGGAGAATGAGCAGTTCTTC.

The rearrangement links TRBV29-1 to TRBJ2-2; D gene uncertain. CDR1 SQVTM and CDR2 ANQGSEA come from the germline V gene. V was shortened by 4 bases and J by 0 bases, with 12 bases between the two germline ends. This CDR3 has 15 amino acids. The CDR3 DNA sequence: TGCAGCGTTGTACGGTTCACTGCGAACACCGGGGAGCTGTTTTTT. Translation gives CSVVRFTANTGELFF.